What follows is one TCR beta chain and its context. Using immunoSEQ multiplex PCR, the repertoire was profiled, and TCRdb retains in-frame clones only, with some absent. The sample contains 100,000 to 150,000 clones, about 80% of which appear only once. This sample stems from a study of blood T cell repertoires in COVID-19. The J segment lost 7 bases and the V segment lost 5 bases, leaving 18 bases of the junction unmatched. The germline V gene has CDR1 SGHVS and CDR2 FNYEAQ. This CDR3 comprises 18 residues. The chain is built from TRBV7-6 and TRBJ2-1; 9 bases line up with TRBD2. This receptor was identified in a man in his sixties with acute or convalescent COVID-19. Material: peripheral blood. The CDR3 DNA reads TGTGCCAGCAGCCCTTACGGCGAGATTAGCGGGAGCGGGAATGAGCAGTTCTTC. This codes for CASSPYGEISGSGNEQFF.